The subject of this entry is one T cell receptor (beta chain). In this CDR3 the conserved last residue, phenylalanine or tryptophan, is missing, so a read error is likely. Synthesis of TCR beta cDNA was carried out from 500 ng total RNA with a constant-region primer. Construction of TCR beta libraries relied on three successive nested multiplex PCR rounds employing slightly modified ARM-PCR. It was with TRBV1-TRBV30 forward primers and a C-beta reverse primer that the first two PCR rounds were run, at around 10 cycles each. Each CDR3 protein gets one entry after TCRdb re-called the multiplex PCR reads with MiXCR. The profile shows nearly 50,000 distinct CDR3 sequences, about 80% of them singletons. The data were obtained in a study of tumor-infiltrating lymphocytes in primary liver carcinoma. Germline CDR1 is KGHDR and CDR2 is SFDVKD. This CDR3 comprises 13 residues. Co-extraction of RNA and DNA was performed on about 20-32 mg of unsorted bulk tissue.

The chain is built from TRBV24-1 and TRBJ2-5, with D possibly TRBD1 on 5 matching bases. This TCR was sampled from a man aged 35-49 years with primary liver carcinoma and hepatitis B virus infection. The source material was liver tumor tissue from sampling region 3. As for subset: tumor region T3, left-lateral pole. The CDR3 DNA sequence: TGTGCCACCAGTGAAGACAGAGAAGAGATCCAGTACATC. This encodes CATSEDREEIQYI.